Listed here are 14 T cell receptor beta chains from one sample, sequenced in a study of OX40 agonist ivuxolimab in advanced cancers. The data were produced by immunoSEQ multiplex PCR, yet TCRdb's version contains in-frame clones alone and is incomplete. The table lists tens of thousands of clones, about 88% of them singletons. This material consisted of CD4+ or CD8+ T cells sorted from blood, taken in a trial of the OX40 agonist ivuxolimab. These receptors originate from an adult with an advanced solid tumor such as melanoma, head and neck, liver or kidney cancer.

The CDR3 spells CASSRWTGLESNQPQHF. The CDR3 DNA is TGTGCCAGCAGCCGATGGACAGGGCTCGAGAGCAATCAGCCCCAGCATTTT. The V and J genes are TRBV16 and TRBJ1-5, with 8 positions matching TRBD1. The germline CDR1 and CDR2 sequences are KGHSY and FQNENV. V lost 4 bases, J lost 1 base, and 9 bases stayed unmatched. The length of the CDR3 is 17 residues. The full variable domain, with the rest looked up from reference TRBV16 and TRBJ1-5, is GEEVAQTPKHLVRGEGQKAKLYCAPIKGHSYVFWYQQVLKNEFKFLISFQNENVFDETGMPKERFSAKCLPNSPCSLEIQATKLEDSAVYFCASSRWTGLESNQPQHFGDGTRLSIL.

The table lists this clone with a count of one. One end of the junction does not line up with germline, which may come from a read error. V gene TRBV10-3 combines with J gene TRBJ1-2; weak D call: TRBD1 (6 bases). This CDR3 contains 14 residues. The germline gives CDR1 ENHRY, CDR2 SYGVKD. The CDR3 protein is CASSAETGNAGYTF. For the CDR3, the DNA is TGTGCCAGCAGTGCTGAAACAGGGAATGCTGGCTACACCTTC.

The J gene is TRBJ2-3, the V gene TRBV11-1; D is possibly TRBD1 (6 bases). CDR3 size: 13 residues. In germline, CDR1 is SGHAT, CDR2 FQDESV (reference sequence). Trimming left V 3 bases short and J 6 bases short, with 10 bases between. The CDR3 nucleotides read TGTGCCAGCAGCTTCACAGGGTTGGATACGCAGTATTTT. Protein product: CASSFTGLDTQYF.

In its sample, this clone was seen once. CDR3: CASRRGEDRDRVLVGYTGELFF. DNA of the CDR3: TGCGCCAGCAGACGCGGGGAAGACCGGGACAGGGTTTTGGTAGGTTATACCGGGGAGCTGTTTTTT. The rearrangement joins TRBV23-1 to TRBJ2-2, with 9 bases fitting TRBD1. TRBV23-1 is an ORF, and what it does is uncertain. The CDR3 has 22 residues. Germline trimming cut 6 bases from V and 5 bases from J; bases unmatched to any gene: 28.

This clone has a single count. J is TRBJ1-1 and V is TRBV28; the D is unclear. V dropped 3 bases and J dropped 4 bases, with 9 bases sitting between them. Per the germline V gene, CDR1 is MDHEN and CDR2 is SYDVKM. The CDR3 spans 13 residues. The CDR3 coding sequence is TGTGCCAGCAGTTTCCGAGACGGCACTGAAGCTTTCTTT. This sequence encodes CASSFRDGTEAFF. The full variable domain, its missing parts supplied by reference TRBV28 and TRBJ1-1, is DVKVTQSSRYLVKRTGEKVFLECVQDMDHENMFWYRQDPGLGLRLIYFSYDVKMKEKGDIPEGYSVSREKKERFSLILESASTNQTSMYLCASSFRDGTEAFFGQGTRLTVV.

J is TRBJ2-5 and V is TRBV5-6; a possible D gene is TRBD1 (6 bases). CDR1 and CDR2 from the germline V gene are SGHDT and YYEEEE. V shed 0 bases and J shed 5 bases, with 14 bases lying between them. CDR3 length equals 15 residues. The CDR3 loop is CASSLAPDRRETQYF. CDR3 coding DNA: TGTGCCAGCAGCTTGGCCCCAGACAGGAGGGAGACCCAGTACTTC.

The J gene is TRBJ1-1, the V gene TRBV15; the D gene is possibly TRBD1 (5 bases). Trimming took 0 bases from V and 7 from J, leaving 15 bases between them. The CDR3 is 15 residues long. The germline gives CDR1 LNHNV, CDR2 YYDKDF (reference sequence). This CDR3 is CATSRDPGMGFEAFF. The CDR3 bases are TGTGCCACCAGCAGAGACCCAGGGATGGGGTTTGAAGCTTTCTTT.

This clone was seen only a few times. The chain has TRBV19 and TRBJ1-2; TRBD1 aligns across 10 bases. CDR3 length equals 14 residues. The germline gives CDR1 LNHDA, CDR2 SQIVND (reference sequence). V was clipped by 6 bases and J by 6 bases; unmatched bases: 7. CDR3 nucleotides: TGTGCCAGTAGGAACCGGGACAGGGGAGATGGCTACACCTTC. Protein product: CASRNRDRGDGYTF.

The rearrangement uses TRBV7-9 and TRBJ2-2; D is possibly TRBD1 (5 bases). Trimming took 2 bases from V and 1 from J, leaving 8 bases between them. This CDR3 has 15 residues. Per germline, CDR1 SEHNR and CDR2 FQNEAQ (reference sequence). This CDR3 is CASSLLTGNTGELFF. The CDR3 coding sequence is TGTGCCAGCAGCTTATTAACAGGGAACACCGGGGAGCTGTTTTTT.

The chain joins TRBV5-1 to TRBJ1-4; the D gene is possibly TRBD1 (5 bases). Trimming took 1 base from V and 0 from J, leaving 10 bases between them. Germline V gives CDR1 SGHRS, CDR2 YFSETQ. The CDR3 consists of 16 residues. The CDR3 sequence is CASSLNRQTTNEKLFF. CDR3 sequence (DNA): TGCGCCAGCAGCTTGAACAGACAGACAACTAATGAAAAACTGTTTTTT.

This chain connects TRBV18 to TRBJ2-1; 12 nucleotides agree with TRBD1. The CDR3 loop spans 16 amino acids. The ends lost 2 bases at V and 2 bases at J; junction bases unmatched: 1. Per germline, CDR1 KGHSH and CDR2 LQKENI. The CDR3 DNA reads TGTGCCAGCTCACCAAGGGACAGGGGGCCCTACAATGAGCAGTTCTTC. It yields the protein CASSPRDRGPYNEQFF.

The V and J genes are TRBV6-6 and TRBJ2-5; D remains ambiguous. Germline V gene data show CDR1 as MNHNY and CDR2 as SVGAGI (reference sequence). This CDR3 has 13 residues. Trimming left V 6 bases short and J 1 base short, with 9 bases between. CDR3 DNA sequence: TGTGCCAGCAGCCGGGCCGTCCAAGAGACCCAGTACTTC. Translating gives CASSRAVQETQYF.

The sample holds a few counts of this clone. The chain uses TRBV14 and TRBJ1-4; unclear D gene. The CDR3 length is 15 residues. Trimming pared 0 bases from V and 5 bases from J, leaving 10 bases between. Germline V CDR1 and CDR2: SGHDN, FVKESK. The CDR3 here is CASSQDLGWNEKLFF. As DNA, the CDR3 is TGTGCCAGCAGCCAAGACCTAGGTTGGAATGAAAAACTGTTTTTT.

This clone was seen just once. This chain uses TRBV18 with TRBJ2-6; 9 bases are shared with TRBD1. Trimming cost V 0 bases and J 1 base; bases outside gene matches: 7. This CDR3 has 19 amino acids. CDR1 is KGHSH, CDR2 LQKENI, per germline. This CDR3 reads CASSPPPGTGWSGANVLTF. The CDR3 bases are TGTGCCAGCTCACCACCCCCGGGGACAGGGTGGTCTGGGGCCAACGTCCTGACTTTC.